Below, 9 T cell receptor beta chains from the same sample are listed, as sequenced in a study of regulatory T cells in long-lasting Graves disease. Researchers made TCR beta libraries by using iRepertoire HTBI primers and running Arm-PCR on CDR3 regions. Each CDR3 protein is one row after TCRdb ran MiXCR on the multiplex PCR reads. The table has 400,000 to 500,000 distinct CDR3 sequences, roughly 15% seen once; the top ten hold 20% to 25%. The time point here: newly diagnosed GD, antithyroid drugs for less than 3 months. RNA isolated from PBMCs was used to make the TCR library. These data also formed part of another study, on T cells in Graves' hyperthyroidism and ophthalmopathy.

This specimen consisted of peripheral blood mononuclear cells (PBMCs), obtained at new diagnosis, from a patient treated with antithyroid drugs. These receptors were collected from a woman aged 18-29 years with Graves disease.

Concerning this clonotype: Since a much larger clone is just one base distant, this may be a read error. V usage is TRBV11-2 and J usage is TRBJ2-1; the match to TRBD2 covers 13 bases. Trimming at V came to 6 bases and at J to 10 bases, leaving 9 bases not matched to a gene. CDR3 length equals 15 residues. Germline V gene sequence: CDR1 SGHAT, CDR2 FQNNGV. DNA of the CDR3: TGTGCCAGCAGTTACCGGACTAGCGGGAGTTACGAGCAGTTCTTC. Protein sequence: CASSYRTSGSYEQFF.

The chain links TRBV5-4 to TRBJ2-7; D gene unclear. Deletions cut 4 bases from V and 6 bases from J, with 11 bases between. The CDR3 spans 12 residues. The germline CDR1 and CDR2 sequences are SGHNT and YYREEE (reference sequence). The CDR3: CASSAWGREQYF. Here the CDR3 DNA reads TGTGCCAGCAGCGCGTGGGGTCGCGAGCAGTACTTC.

This clonotype was picked up many times. The chain is built from TRBV7-6 and TRBJ2-5; 7 positions agree with TRBD2. This CDR3 is 15 amino acids long. Germline values: CDR1 SGHVS, CDR2 FNYEAQ. V gave up 1 base and J gave up 5 bases; unmatched junction bases: 7. CDR3 protein: CASSLGAGLGETQYF. The CDR3, as DNA: TGTGCCAGCAGCTTAGGAGCGGGATTGGGGGAGACCCAGTACTTC.

This clonotype showed up many times. The V and J genes are TRBV10-3 and TRBJ2-7, with D perhaps matching TRBD1 (6 bases). This CDR3 spans 14 amino acids. Germline lookup yields CDR1 ENHRY and CDR2 SYGVKD. Trimming took off 2 bases at V and 0 bases at J, with 8 bases between the two ends. CDR3 amino acids: CAISEGTSSYEQYF. CDR3 DNA sequence: TGTGCCATCAGTGAGGGGACAAGCTCCTACGAGCAGTACTTC.

The V call is TRBV10-3, the J call TRBJ2-5; TRBD2 might be the D (5 bases). The CDR3 spans 13 residues. Per germline, CDR1 ENHRY and CDR2 SYGVKD. Trimming took 4 bases from V and 1 from J, leaving 7 bases between them. In DNA form, the CDR3 reads TGTGCCATCAGTGTACTAGTCCAAGAGACCCAGTACTTC. This codes for CAISVLVQETQYF.

This clonotype was detected many times. The chain employs TRBV7-6 and TRBJ2-7; the D is unclear. The CDR3 consists of 14 residues. Germline loops: CDR1 SGHVS, CDR2 FNYEAQ. V lost 3 bases and J lost 4, with 13 bases in between. For the CDR3, the DNA is TGTGCCAGCAGCTTTGGGCAGTCGAATTACGAGCAGTACTTC. It is translated as CASSFGQSNYEQYF.

This clonotype was seen more than once but under ten times. This clone may be a read error of a much larger clone one base away. The chain recombines TRBV7-8 with TRBJ2-2, with unresolved D. This CDR3 is built from 11 residues. The V gene's germline CDR1 is SGHVS and CDR2 FQNEAQ. V dropped 8 bases and J dropped 2 bases, with 3 bases sitting between them. The CDR3 here is CASVNTGELFF. The CDR3 region has the DNA TGTGCCAGCGTAAACACCGGGGAGCTGTTTTTT.

In its sample, this clonotype was seen a few times. The rearrangement links TRBV28 to TRBJ2-2, with a weak D call TRBD1 (5 bases). The V and J ends lost 3 bases and 1 base respectively, with 12 bases between them. This CDR3 spans 16 amino acids. Per germline, CDR1 MDHEN and CDR2 SYDVKM. CDR3: CASSFSGLGNTGELFF. For the CDR3, the DNA is TGTGCCAGCAGTTTCTCAGGGTTAGGGAACACCGGGGAGCTGTTTTTT.

This clonotype was seen many times. V gene TRBV28 combines with J gene TRBJ2-3, with D possibly being TRBD1 (5 bases). The CDR3 is made up of 16 amino acids. With 3 bases removed from V and 8 bases from J, the gap between germline ends came to 21 bases. In germline, CDR1 is MDHEN, CDR2 SYDVKM. Here the CDR3 DNA reads TGTGCCAGCAGTTTTTGGCAGGGCCTTCCGCCGGGTACGCAGTATTTT. Amino acids: CASSFWQGLPPGTQYF.